Detailed here is one T cell receptor (beta chain). This entry is derived from a study of T cells after yellow fever vaccination. The CDR3 runs 12 residues. Trimming cost V 3 bases and J 6 bases, with 9 bases left between them. The germline V gene has CDR1 MDHEN and CDR2 SYDVKM. TCRdb re-called the 5' RACE reads with MiXCR, one entry per CDR3 protein. This table has roughly 160,000 distinct CDR3 sequences, over 7% appearing once. The sequenced sample was CD8+ T cells sorted from PBMCs, obtained 45 days after the yellow fever booster vaccination. The chain links TRBV28 to TRBJ2-7; maybe TRBD1 (6 bases). This sequence originates from a man younger than 35 who received the YFV17D yellow fever vaccine. The CDR3 here is CASSLPRGEQYV. CDR3 nucleotides: TGTGCCAGCAGTTTGCCCAGGGGCGAGCAGTACGTC.